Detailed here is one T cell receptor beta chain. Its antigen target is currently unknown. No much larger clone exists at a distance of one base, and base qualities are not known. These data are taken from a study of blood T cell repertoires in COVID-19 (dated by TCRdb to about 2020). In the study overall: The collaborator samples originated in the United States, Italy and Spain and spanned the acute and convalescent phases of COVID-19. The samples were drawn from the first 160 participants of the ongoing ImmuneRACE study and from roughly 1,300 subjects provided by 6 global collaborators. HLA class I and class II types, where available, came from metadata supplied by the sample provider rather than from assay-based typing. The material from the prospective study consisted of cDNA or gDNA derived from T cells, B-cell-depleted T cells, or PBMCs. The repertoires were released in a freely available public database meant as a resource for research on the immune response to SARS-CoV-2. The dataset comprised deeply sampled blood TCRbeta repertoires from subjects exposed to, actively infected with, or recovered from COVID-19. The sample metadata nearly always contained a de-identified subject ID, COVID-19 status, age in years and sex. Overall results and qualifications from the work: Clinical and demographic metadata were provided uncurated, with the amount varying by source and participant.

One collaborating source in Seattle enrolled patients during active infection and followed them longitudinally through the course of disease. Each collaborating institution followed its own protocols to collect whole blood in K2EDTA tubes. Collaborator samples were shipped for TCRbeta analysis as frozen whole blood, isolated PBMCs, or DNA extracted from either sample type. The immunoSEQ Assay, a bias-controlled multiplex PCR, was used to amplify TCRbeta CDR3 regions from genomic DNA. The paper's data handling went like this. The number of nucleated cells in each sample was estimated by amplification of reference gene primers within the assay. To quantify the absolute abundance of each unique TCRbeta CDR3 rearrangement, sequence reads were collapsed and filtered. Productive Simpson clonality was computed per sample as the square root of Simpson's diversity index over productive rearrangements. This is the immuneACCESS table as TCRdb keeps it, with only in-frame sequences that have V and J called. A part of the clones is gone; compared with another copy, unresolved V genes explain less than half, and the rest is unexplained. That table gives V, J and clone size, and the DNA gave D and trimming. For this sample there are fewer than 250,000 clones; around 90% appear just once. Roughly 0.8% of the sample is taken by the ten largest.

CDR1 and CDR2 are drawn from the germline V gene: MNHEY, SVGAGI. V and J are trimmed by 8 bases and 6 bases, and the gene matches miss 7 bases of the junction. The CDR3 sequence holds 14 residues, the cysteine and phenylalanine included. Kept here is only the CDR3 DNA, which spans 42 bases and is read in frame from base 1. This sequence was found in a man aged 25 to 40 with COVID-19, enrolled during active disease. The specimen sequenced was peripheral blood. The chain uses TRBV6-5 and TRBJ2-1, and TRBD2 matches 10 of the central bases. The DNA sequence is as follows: TGTGCCAGCCTAGCGGGGGAGATAATCAATGAGCAGTTCTTC. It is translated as CASLAGEIINEQFF.